The 28 T cell receptor beta chains below were found in one sample sequenced in a study of CD8 T cells in Susac syndrome (dated by TCRdb to the late 2010s). The library was made by the immunoSEQ multiplex PCR assay. RNA was extracted using the RNeasy kit, and roughly 0.5 to 1 ug of the RNA was reverse transcribed with random hexamers. The public reads were reanalyzed by TCRdb: fastp trimming at Q25, MiXCR alignment, in-frame beta chains only. Rows with one shared CDR3 protein collapse into an entry with the most common genes and DNA. This sample has around 90,000 distinct CDR3 sequences in its table, and roughly 96% of those were observed once. The ten most abundant clones make up approximately 0.62% of the sample. The sample comprised CD8+ T cells from PBMCs. Source of these receptors: a human donor with Susac syndrome.

This rearrangement joins TRBV11-1 to TRBJ2-1; 7 bases agree with TRBD2. V was pared by 6 bases and J by 5 bases, with 13 bases of the junction left unmatched. CDR1 is SGHAT, CDR2 FQDESV, per germline (reference sequence). The CDR3 loop spans 16 amino acids. CDR3 region: CASRVGLRGGHNEQFF. In nucleotides, the CDR3 is TGTGCCAGCAGAGTTGGATTACGCGGGGGACACAATGAGCAGTTCTTC.

The rearrangement links TRBV6-2 or TRBV6-3 to TRBJ1-5, with D unclear. Germline V CDR1 and CDR2: MNHEY, SVGEGT. The V end lost 2 bases, the J end lost 5 bases, and 7 bases lay between the germline ends. The CDR3 extends over 13 amino acids. The CDR3 sequence is CASSYGFHQPQHF. CDR3 coding DNA: TGTGCCAGCAGTTACGGATTTCATCAGCCCCAGCATTTT.

This chain uses TRBV6-2 or TRBV6-3 with TRBJ2-5; a weak D match, TRBD1 (6 bases). Trimming took 2 bases from V and 7 from J, leaving 14 bases between them. CDR3 size: 14 residues. The germline V gene has CDR1 MNHEY and CDR2 SVGEGT. The CDR3 region has the DNA TGTGCCAGCAGTTACGACAGGCGGCTCGGGACCCAGTACTTC. This translates into CASSYDRRLGTQYF.

The V and J genes are TRBV30 and TRBJ1-1, with D possibly TRBD1 on 6 matching bases. CDR1 is GTSNPN and CDR2 is SVGIG in the germline V gene (reference sequence). This CDR3 has 14 amino acids. V lost 2 bases to trimming and J lost 1 base, with 11 bases between them. The chain's CDR3 is CAWSTPGQNTEAFF. Written as DNA, the CDR3 is TGTGCCTGGAGTACACCGGGACAGAACACTGAAGCTTTCTTT. Based on the CDR3 plus reference TRBV30 and TRBJ1-1, the full variable domain is SQTIHQWPATLVQPVGSPLSLECTVEGTSNPNLYWYRQAAGRGLQLLFYSVGIGQISSEVPQNLSASRPQDRQFILSSKKLLLSDSGFYLCAWSTPGQNTEAFFGQGTRLTVV.

CDR3 protein: CASSPLSSGAEAFF. Here the CDR3 DNA reads TGTGCCAGCAGCCCTCTCTCGTCCGGGGCTGAAGCTTTCTTT. The chain couples TRBV27 to TRBJ1-1; D is uncertain. This CDR3 has 14 amino acids. Trimming took 6 bases from V and 6 from J, leaving 17 bases between them. The germline V gene encodes CDR1 MNHEY and CDR2 SMNVEV (reference sequence).

The CDR3 DNA sequence: TGCAGTGCGGAGGACAGGAGATTACCCTACGAGCAGTACTTC. Amino acid sequence: CSAEDRRLPYEQYF. The rearrangement uses TRBV20-1 and TRBJ2-7; 7 nucleotides line up with TRBD1. Per germline, CDR1 DFQATT and CDR2 SNEGSKA (reference sequence). The CDR3 has 14 amino acids. Losses at the gene ends were 6 bases for V and 2 bases for J; bases not matched to a gene: 10.

The rearrangement uses TRBV18 and TRBJ2-7, with TRBD1 identical over 8 bases. The junction had 8 bases not matched to a gene; V was cut back by 3 bases and J by 4 bases. This CDR3 has 15 amino acids. Germline values: CDR1 KGHSH, CDR2 LQKENI. The CDR3 spells CASSPSGQGTYEQYF. The CDR3 nucleotides read TGTGCCAGCTCACCCAGCGGACAGGGAACTTACGAGCAGTACTTC.

V usage is TRBV2 and J usage is TRBJ2-3; TRBD2 agrees at 12 bases. Germline trimming cut 2 bases from V and 2 bases from J; bases unmatched to any gene: 5. The CDR3 covers 17 residues. CDR1 and CDR2 (germline): SNHLY, FYNNEI. The CDR3 nucleotides read TGTGCCAGCAGTGAAAGGGGGACTAGCGGGTACACAGATACGCAGTATTTT. Protein sequence: CASSERGTSGYTDTQYF.

The rearrangement uses TRBV11-2 and TRBJ2-7; D possibly uses TRBD1 or TRBD2 (6 bases each). V lost 6 bases and J lost 5, with 17 bases in between. Germline V gene data show CDR1 as SGHAT and CDR2 as FQNNGV. The CDR3 totals 14 residues. The DNA of the CDR3 is TGTGCCAGCAGTTCCAAGGGGGGCACAGACGAGCAGTACTTC. Protein: CASSSKGGTDEQYF.

Only one count was recorded for this clonotype. The chain employs TRBV28 and TRBJ1-6; 7 bases align to TRBD1. The CDR3 contains 14 residues. Germline lookup yields CDR1 MDHEN and CDR2 SYDVKM. The trim removed 7 bases at V and 5 bases at J, leaving 5 bases unmatched. The CDR3 region has the DNA TGTGCCAGCACCCGGGACAGCGATAATTCACCCCTCCACTTT. The encoded protein is CASTRDSDNSPLHF.

The chain links TRBV6-5 to TRBJ2-1; D gene ambiguous. Between the trimmed V and J ends, which lost 0 bases and 8 bases, there was a span of 20 bases. The germline V gene encodes CDR1 MNHEY and CDR2 SVGAGI. The CDR3 is made up of 17 amino acids. This CDR3 reads CASSYSNKLTGRHEQFF. CDR3 nucleotide sequence: TGTGCCAGCAGTTACTCGAACAAGTTAACGGGCAGGCATGAGCAGTTCTTC.

This clonotype came up once. V and J are TRBV20-1 and TRBJ2-3, with 7 bases identical to TRBD2. CDR1 is DFQATT and CDR2 is SNEGSKA in the germline V gene (reference sequence). The CDR3 has 14 residues. Trimming cost V 7 bases and J 2 bases; bases outside gene matches: 9. DNA of the CDR3: TGCAGTGGTCCTCCTAGCGGTCACACAGATACGCAGTATTTT. Protein sequence: CSGPPSGHTDTQYF.

The V call is TRBV7-8, the J call TRBJ2-7; no definite D call. The CDR3 spans 13 residues. Looked up from germline, CDR1 is SGHVS and CDR2 is FQNEAQ. The V end was cut by 5 bases, the J end by 2 bases, with 10 bases between. The CDR3 here is CASSRGRAYEQYF. The CDR3 bases are TGTGCCAGCAGCCGCGGACGGGCCTACGAGCAGTACTTC.

The rearrangement links TRBV24-1 to TRBJ1-1, with 7 bases aligning to TRBD1. V dropped 9 bases and J dropped 4; count of bases not matched to a gene: 7. Germline assignment: CDR1 KGHDR and CDR2 SFDVKD. This CDR3 comprises 13 residues. The DNA for the CDR3 is TGTGCCACCCGGGTACCAGGGGGCACTGAAGCTTTCTTT. Its translation: CATRVPGGTEAFF.

The chain links TRBV7-6 to TRBJ1-6, with 7 bases fitting TRBD1. The CDR3 is 15 residues long. The ends lost 5 bases at V and 7 bases at J; junction bases unmatched: 8. CDR1 and CDR2 from the germline V gene are SGHVS and FNYEAQ. The CDR3 DNA sequence: TGTGCCAGCAGCATGGGACAGCTTACGAATTCACCCCTCCACTTT. Translating gives CASSMGQLTNSPLHF.

This sequence joins TRBV15 and TRBJ1-5; TRBD1 matches at 7 bases. CDR3 length: 14 residues. Germline V gene lookup returns CDR1 LNHNV and CDR2 YYDKDF (reference sequence). V was pared by 2 bases and J by 6 bases, with 4 bases of the junction left unmatched. CDR3 in amino acids: CATSRRQGRQPQHF. DNA for the CDR3: TGTGCCACCAGCAGACGACAGGGTCGTCAGCCCCAGCATTTT. The full variable domain, rest sourced from reference TRBV15 and TRBJ1-5, is DAMVIQNPRYQVTQFGKPVTLSCSQTLNHNVMYWYQQKSSQAPKLLFHYYDKDFNNEADTPDNFQSRRPNTSFCFLDIRSPGLGDTAMYLCATSRRQGRQPQHFGDGTRLSIL.

The chain uses TRBV24-1 and TRBJ2-7; 7 bases line up with TRBD1. The V and J ends lost 4 bases and 0 bases, in that order; junction bases with no gene match: 8. Germline V lookup: CDR1 KGHDR, CDR2 SFDVKD. The CDR3 consists of 16 residues. The CDR3 sequence: CATSDSGQVNSYEQYF. CDR3 DNA: TGTGCCACCAGTGACAGCGGACAGGTCAACTCCTACGAGCAGTACTTC.

In DNA, the CDR3 is TGTGCCAGCTCACCGGACCTTACGCAGTATTTT. Translating it yields CASSPDLTQYF. The chain combines TRBV18 with TRBJ2-3; D not resolved. The CDR3 contains 11 residues. Germline CDR1 and CDR2: KGHSH and LQKENI. Deletions cut 3 bases from V and 8 bases from J, with 6 bases between.

In this sample, this clonotype turned up once. The J gene is TRBJ1-5, the V gene TRBV6-5; D unresolved. Trimming removed 2 bases from V and 0 bases from J, with 14 bases in between. The germline V gene encodes CDR1 MNHEY and CDR2 SVGAGI. The CDR3 sequence is 17 residues long. In DNA form, the CDR3 reads TGTGCCAGCAGTTACAAACGAGAGTTCGGTAGCAATCAGCCCCAGCATTTT. This codes for CASSYKREFGSNQPQHF.

V is TRBV29-1 and J is TRBJ2-1, with a weak D call TRBD2 (5 bases). The CDR3 runs to 13 residues. In germline, CDR1 is SQVTM, CDR2 ANQGSEA. V shed 5 bases and J shed 0 bases, with 8 bases lying between them. CDR3 residues: CSVRGSSYNEQFF. The CDR3 DNA reads as TGCAGCGTTCGAGGGAGCTCCTACAATGAGCAGTTCTTC.

A single count supports this clonotype. The V call is TRBV30, the J call TRBJ2-7, with D perhaps matching TRBD2 (5 bases). This CDR3 has 13 residues. With 2 bases removed from V and 0 bases from J, the gap between germline ends came to 8 bases. Per germline, CDR1 GTSNPN and CDR2 SVGIG (reference sequence). The CDR3 here is CAWSSGNSYEQYF. CDR3 bases: TGTGCCTGGAGTTCGGGGAACTCCTACGAGCAGTACTTC.

CDR3 protein: CASSGGTVAPEAFF. As DNA, the CDR3 is TGTGCCAGCAGCGGAGGGACAGTGGCCCCTGAAGCTTTCTTT. The J gene is TRBJ1-1, the V gene TRBV9, with 7 bases lining up with TRBD1. This CDR3 is 14 amino acids long. CDR1 is SGDLS, CDR2 YYNGEE, per germline. The V segment lost 3 bases and the J segment 6 bases; nucleotides outside the gene matches: 8.

DNA for the CDR3: TGTGCCAGCTCACCATACGGGACAGCCGCTGGAAACACCATATATTTT. Protein sequence: CASSPYGTAAGNTIYF. V gene TRBV18 combines with J gene TRBJ1-3; 7 positions match TRBD1. The CDR3 contains 16 residues. Germline V gene data show CDR1 as KGHSH and CDR2 as LQKENI. V lost 2 bases and J lost 2; bases outside the gene matches: 6.

The chain is built from TRBV24-1 and TRBJ1-4; 7 nucleotides line up with TRBD1. From germline, CDR1 is KGHDR and CDR2 SFDVKD. This CDR3 spans 16 amino acids. Trimming removed 3 bases from V and 0 bases from J; junction bases left unmatched: 3. Here the CDR3 reads CATSDHGQATNEKLFF. The CDR3 DNA reads as TGTGCCACCAGTGATCATGGACAGGCAACTAATGAAAAACTGTTTTTT.

This rearrangement joins TRBV3-1 to TRBJ2-2; D is uncertain. The CDR3 has 16 residues. Trimming removed 1 base at V and 0 bases at J, with 9 bases between. Germline CDR1 reads LGHDT; CDR2 reads YNNKEL (reference sequence). CDR3 sequence (DNA): TGTGCCAGCAGCCAAGCCGAGTTCGCGAACACCGGGGAGCTGTTTTTT. Protein: CASSQAEFANTGELFF.

This chain uses TRBV7-2 with TRBJ2-3, with D tentatively TRBD2 (5 bases). The germline gives CDR1 SGHTA, CDR2 FQGNSA. V was shortened by 1 base and J by 12 bases, with 17 bases between the two germline ends. The CDR3 sequence is 14 residues long. This CDR3 is CASSLGGVLVPQYF. The CDR3 bases are TGTGCCAGCAGCTTAGGGGGAGTCCTCGTCCCCCAGTATTTT.

This chain connects TRBV6-6 to TRBJ2-5, with a possible D match to TRBD2 (6 bases). CDR1 and CDR2 from the germline V gene are MNHNY and SVGAGI (reference sequence). The length of the CDR3 is 15 residues. The V and J ends lost 6 bases and 2 bases respectively, with 16 bases between them. CDR3 sequence: CASSPLGGIQETQYF. The CDR3 DNA follows: TGTGCCAGCAGCCCCCTCGGAGGGATTCAAGAGACCCAGTACTTC.

Of note for this clonotype: At one boundary the junction diverges from the germline segment, which might be a read error. The chain employs TRBV20-1 and TRBJ1-6; D call uncertain. The CDR3 is 14 amino acids. CDR1 is DFQATT, CDR2 SNEGSKA, per germline (reference sequence). This CDR3 reads CSARNSGNNSLLHF. CDR3 in DNA: TGCAGTGCTAGAAATAGCGGAAATAATTCACTCCTCCACTTT.